This T cell receptor beta chain was identified in a study of shared clonotypes between healthy human individuals. Germline lookup yields CDR1 MDHEN and CDR2 SYDVKM. The V gene lost 4 bases and the J gene lost 6 bases, with 7 bases spanning the gap. The CDR3 consists of 12 residues. Comment on this clone: Other nucleotide sequences from this sample produce the same CDR3.

Sequenced by immunoSEQ multiplex PCR; TCRdb stores in-frame clones only, minus some. The sample carries 2 million to 2.5 million clones, about 90% recorded once. The sample comprised naive CD4+ T cells from PBMCs. The subset denotes: CD45RA+ positively selected. The origin of this receptor is a man younger than 35 in good health. Some clones in this sample may be carry-over from other donors' samples. The chain links TRBV28 to TRBJ1-5; D gene unclear. The CDR3 region is CASSSTSQPQHF. In DNA form, the CDR3 reads TGTGCCAGCAGTTCGACAAGTCAGCCCCAGCATTTT. The full variable domain, completed using reference TRBV28 and TRBJ1-5, is DVKVTQSSRYLVKRTGEKVFLECVQDMDHENMFWYRQDPGLGLRLIYFSYDVKMKEKGDIPEGYSVSREKKERFSLILESASTNQTSMYLCASSSTSQPQHFGDGTRLSIL.